A selection of T cell receptor beta chains follows, all from one sample in a study of blood T cell repertoires in COVID-19. This table comes from immunoSEQ multiplex PCR, and its TCRdb copy is limited to in-frame clones, with some not included. The data show around 31,000 clones, with approximately 92% seen just once and 15% to 20% held by the top ten. What was sequenced was peripheral blood. Receptor source: a man at least 80 years old with acute or convalescent COVID-19. Both conserved end residues are part of each CDR3. A D gene is named only where the DNA matches it firmly. For some rows the clone size is stated as once, few or many, or as a class when expanded; others skip it.

>TRBJ1-1|17|TRBD1|TRBV15|-
TGTGCCACCAGCCGAGGGGGGACAGTGGGATTGGTCACTGAAGCTTTCTTT
CATSRGGTVGLVTEAFF
>TRBJ2-3|22|-|TRBV14|-
TGTGCCAGCAGCGACAACGGGTCCAGAAGGGGCACGGCGTTGTTTCCCCCAGATACGCAGTATTTT
CASSDNGSRRGTALFPPDTQYF
>TRBJ2-2|15|-|TRBV18|-
TGTGCCAGCTCACCGAAAGCGTCGAACACCGGGGAGCTGTTTTTT
CASSPKASNTGELFF
>TRBJ1-1|14|-|TRBV3-1/TRBV3-2|-
TGTGCCAGCAGCCAAGTGGGGCCGAACACTGAAGCTTTCTTT
CASSQVGPNTEAFF
>TRBJ2-3|17|TRBD2|TRBV27|-
TGTGCCAGCAGTTACTTCCGGGAGGGACGGTCCCAAGATACGCAGTATTTT
CASSYFREGRSQDTQYF
>TRBJ2-3|16|TRBD2|TRBV10-3|-
TGTGCCATCAGCACGACTAGCGGGGGACGGACAGATACGCAGTATTTT
CAISTTSGGRTDTQYF
>TRBJ2-5|15|TRBD1|TRBV19|-
TGTGCCAGTAGTATGGGACAGGGGCTGGGAGAGACCCAGTACTTC
CASSMGQGLGETQYF
>TRBJ1-3|16|-|TRBV5-4|-
TGTGCCAGCAGCCTATGGCAGGGGCTGGCTGGAAACACCATATATTTT
CASSLWQGLAGNTIYF
>TRBJ1-5|13|-|TRBV2|-
TGTGCCAGCAGTGCCCCGAGCAATCAGCCCCAGCATTTT
CASSAPSNQPQHF
>TRBJ1-2|13|TRBD1|TRBV7-9|-
TGTGCCAGCAGCTTAGCACAGGGGTATGGCTACACCTTC
CASSLAQGYGYTF
>TRBJ2-1|12|TRBD2|TRBV12-3/TRBV12-4|-
TGTGCCAGCAGTCCGAGCGGGGGGGGGCAGTTCTTC
CASSPSGGGQFF
>TRBJ1-2|13|-|TRBV20-1|-
TGCAGTGCTAGTCGTCCAGGGGACTATGGCTACACCTTC
CSASRPGDYGYTF
>TRBJ2-2|15|-|TRBV24-1|-
TGTGCCACCAGTGATTTCAGAGGGCCCACCGGGGAGCTGTTTTTT
CATSDFRGPTGELFF
>TRBJ2-7|15|TRBD1|TRBV5-1|once
TGCGCCAGCAGTCCCGGGACAGGGGTTTTTTGGGAGCAGTACTTC
CASSPGTGVFWEQYF
>TRBJ2-1|15|-|TRBV6-4|-
TGTGCCAGCAGTGCGACACAGAGTTCCTACAATGAGCAGTTCTTC
CASSATQSSYNEQFF
>TRBJ1-6|12|-|TRBV19|-
TGTGCCAGTTCACAGCATAATTCACCCCTCCACTTT
CASSQHNSPLHF
>TRBJ1-1|16|-|TRBV7-6|-
TGTGCCAGCAGCTTAGTAGCCACGTCCCCGAACACTGAAGCTTTCTTT
CASSLVATSPNTEAFF
>TRBJ1-2|14|TRBD1|TRBV2|few
TGTGCCAGCAGCGGGGACAGGGGGCACTATGGCTACACCTTC
CASSGDRGHYGYTF
>TRBJ1-3|17|-|TRBV28|-
TGTGCCAGCAGTCCCCAAGGCAGGGTCCGCTCTGGAAACACCATATATTTT
CASSPQGRVRSGNTIYF
>TRBJ2-1|11|-|TRBV18|-
TGTGCCAGCTCAAACGGGGATAGTCAGTTCTTC
CASSNGDSQFF
>TRBJ2-5|15|TRBD2|TRBV5-1|-
TGCGCCAGCAGCTTGAATGGAGCGGGGCTGGAGACCCAGTACTTC
CASSLNGAGLETQYF
>TRBJ1-1|13|TRBD1|TRBV19|once
TGTGCCAGTAGTACCGACAGGGGAACTGAAGCTTTCTTT
CASSTDRGTEAFF
>TRBJ1-5|14|-|TRBV2|-
TGTGCCAGCAGTGTGCTAGGCCGCAATCAGCCCCAGCATTTT
CASSVLGRNQPQHF
>TRBJ1-2|14|TRBD1|TRBV2|-
TGTGCCAGCAGTGAAGCGATACAGGGGACTGGCTACACCTTC
CASSEAIQGTGYTF
>TRBJ2-3|16|-|TRBV2|-
TGTGCCAGCAGTTCCCTAGGGGTTTCTAGCACAGATACGCAGTATTTT
CASSSLGVSSTDTQYF
>TRBJ2-5|15|-|TRBV7-2|-
TGTGCCAGCAGCTCCCTAATCAGGGGAGGGGAGACCCAGTACTTC
CASSSLIRGGETQYF
>TRBJ2-3|13|TRBD1|TRBV18|-
TGTGCCACCCGGGACAGGAGCACAGATACGCAGTATTTT
CATRDRSTDTQYF
>TRBJ1-6|15|TRBD1|TRBV11-2|-
TGTGCCAGCAGCACCTGGACAGGGAATAATTCACCCCTCCACTTT
CASSTWTGNNSPLHF
>TRBJ2-1|16|TRBD2|TRBV6-6|-
TGTGCCAGCAGTTCCCTACTAGCGGGGCTAATTAGTGAGCAGTTCTTC
CASSSLLAGLISEQFF
>TRBJ2-1|11|TRBD2|TRBV20-1|-
TGCAGTGCCCTGACTAGCACTGAGCAGTTCTTC
CSALTSTEQFF
>TRBJ1-5|16|TRBD1|TRBV6-1|-
TGTGCCAGCAGTGAGACCGGAACAGGGGTAGGTCAGCCCCAGCATTTT
CASSETGTGVGQPQHF
>TRBJ1-4|14|-|TRBV18|-
TGTGCCAGCTCACGGGAACAGGGTAATGAAAAACTGTTTTTT
CASSREQGNEKLFF
>TRBJ1-3|16|TRBD1|TRBV5-1|-
TGCGCCAGCAGCTCCGGGACAGGGGCAACTGGAAACACCATATATTTT
CASSSGTGATGNTIYF
>TRBJ2-5|15|-|TRBV25-1|-
TGTGCCAGCAGTGACAACCGGACTACACAAGAGACCCAGTACTTC
CASSDNRTTQETQYF
>TRBJ2-1|15|-|TRBV5-5|-
TGTGCCAGCAGCTTCGTAAGACAGGTCTACAATGAGCAGTTCTTC
CASSFVRQVYNEQFF
>TRBJ1-4|16|TRBD1|TRBV19|-
TGTGCCAGTAGTAGGGACAGGGGACCTGGGGAAGAAAAACTGTTTTTT
CASSRDRGPGEEKLFF
>TRBJ2-5|15|TRBD2|TRBV6-1|-
TGTGCCAGCAGTGAGGCGTGGGGGGGTAAAGAGACCCAGTACTTC
CASSEAWGGKETQYF
>TRBJ2-7|15|-|TRBV18|-
TGTGCCAGCTCACCATTGGAAGGGGCGGGGATCGAGCAGTACTTC
CASSPLEGAGIEQYF
>TRBJ2-3|13|-|TRBV27|-
TGTGCCAGCAGAAAAAACGGTGTGGATACGCAGTATTTT
CASRKNGVDTQYF
>TRBJ2-7|16|TRBD2|TRBV15|-
TGTGCCACCAGCAGAGATTTGGGAGGGGACCCCTACGAGCAGTACTTC
CATSRDLGGDPYEQYF
>TRBJ1-3|15|TRBD1|TRBV18|-
TGTGCCAGCTCAACCGGGACAGGGACTGGAAACACCATATATTTT
CASSTGTGTGNTIYF
>TRBJ2-7|14|TRBD1|TRBV3-1/TRBV3-2|-
TGTGCCAGCACCCCGGGACAGGGGGCCTACGAGCAGTACTTC
CASTPGQGAYEQYF
>TRBJ2-5|14|TRBD2|TRBV5-4|-
TGTGCCAGCAGCTTCAGCGGGGGAGAAGAGACCCAGTACTTC
CASSFSGGEETQYF
>TRBJ1-1|13|-|TRBV3-1/TRBV3-2|once
TGTGCCAGCAGCCCCCCGGGATACACTGAAGCTTTCTTT
CASSPPGYTEAFF
>TRBJ1-4|14|-|TRBV6-5|-
TGTGCCAGCAGCCGCACCGGTTCTAATGAAAAACTGTTTTTT
CASSRTGSNEKLFF
>TRBJ1-5|14|-|TRBV12-5|-
TGTGCTAGTGGCCACTTACAGGGAAATCAGCCCCAGCATTTT
CASGHLQGNQPQHF
>TRBJ1-1|14|TRBD1|TRBV18|-
TGTGCCAGCTCACCCATGACAGGGTCTACTGAAGCTTTCTTT
CASSPMTGSTEAFF
>TRBJ1-1|14|-|TRBV14|-
TGTGCCAGCAGCCGAACCACAGGGAGCACTGAAGCTTTCTTT
CASSRTTGSTEAFF
>TRBJ1-4|15|-|TRBV30|-
TGTGCCTGGAGTGTACAGCCACAGGGTCGTGAAAAACTGTTTTTT
CAWSVQPQGREKLFF
>TRBJ1-5|15|TRBD1|TRBV6-5|-
TGTGCCAGCAGTTACTCAAGGACAGGGGTCGGGCCCCAGCATTTT
CASSYSRTGVGPQHF
>TRBJ1-5|15|-|TRBV5-5|-
TGTGCCAGCAGCTTGGGACAGGCTAGCAATCAGCCCCAGCATTTT
CASSLGQASNQPQHF
>TRBJ1-6|13|-|TRBV11-1|-
TGTGCCAGCAGCACGACAGGCGCTTCACCCCTCCACTTT
CASSTTGASPLHF
>TRBJ2-2|17|-|TRBV12-5|-
TGTGCTAGTGGTTTAGGGTACGGGGAAGCGAACACCGGGGAGCTGTTTTTT
CASGLGYGEANTGELFF
>TRBJ2-7|13|-|TRBV3-1/TRBV3-2|-
TGTGCCAGCAGCCTTACAGGAAAGGAAGAGCAGTACTTC
CASSLTGKEEQYF
>TRBJ1-2|11|TRBD1|TRBV20-1|-
TGCCTGACAGGGGGAACCTATGGCTACACCTTC
CLTGGTYGYTF
>TRBJ1-4|15|TRBD1|TRBV18|-
TGTGCCAGCTCAACGGGACAGGGGACTTATGAAAAACTGTTTTTT
CASSTGQGTYEKLFF
>TRBJ2-5|12|-|TRBV2|-
TGTGCCAGCATCGCCGAGCAAGAGACCCAGTACTTC
CASIAEQETQYF